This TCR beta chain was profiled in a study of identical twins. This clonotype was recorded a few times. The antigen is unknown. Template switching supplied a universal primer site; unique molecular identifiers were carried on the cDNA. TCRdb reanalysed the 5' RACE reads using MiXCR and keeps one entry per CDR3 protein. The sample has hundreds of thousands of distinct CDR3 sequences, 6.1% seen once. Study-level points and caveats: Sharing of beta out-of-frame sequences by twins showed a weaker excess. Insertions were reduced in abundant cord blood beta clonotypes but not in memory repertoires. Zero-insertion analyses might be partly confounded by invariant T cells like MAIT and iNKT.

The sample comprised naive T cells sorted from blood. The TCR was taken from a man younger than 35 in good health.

CDR3 coding DNA: TGTGCCACCAGCAGAGAGACGGAGGTTAGGACAGATACGCAGTATTTT. It codes for CATSRETEVRTDTQYF. The chain is built from TRBV15 and TRBJ2-3, with D perhaps matching TRBD2 (5 bases). The CDR3 extends over 16 amino acids. Trimming removed 0 bases from V and 3 bases from J, with 13 bases in between. Germline CDR1 and CDR2: LNHNV and YYDKDF (reference sequence).